The subject of this entry is one T cell receptor beta chain. Its antigen is unknown. There are no base qualities to consult, and no much larger clone falls within one base. The data are from a study of blood T cell repertoires in COVID-19 (TCRdb year 2020). Describing the broader study: Collaborator samples came from the United States, Italy and Spain and covered acute and convalescent phases of COVID-19. The prospective study material was composed of cDNA or gDNA derived from T cells, B-cell-depleted T cells, or PBMCs. Deeply sampled blood TCRbeta repertoires from subjects exposed to, actively infected with, or recovered from COVID-19 were included in the dataset. The repertoires were released in a freely available public database intended as a resource for research on the immune response to SARS-CoV-2. The samples were drawn from two sources: the first 160 participants of the ongoing ImmuneRACE study, and 950 to 1,500 subjects contributed by 6 global collaborators. The sample metadata nearly always contained a de-identified subject ID, COVID-19 status, age in years and sex. Where available, HLA class I and class II types were taken from metadata supplied by the sample provider and were not determined by assay-based typing.

The CDR3 runs 15 residues from the cysteine to the phenylalanine. The CDR3 DNA has 45 bases and is translated from base 1. From V the trimming removes 3 bases and from J it removes 7 bases, while the gene matches leave 10 bases of the junction unaccounted for. Via the germline V gene (reference sequence), CDR1 is LNHNV and CDR2 YYDKDF. TCRbeta CDR3 regions were amplified from genomic DNA by means of the immunoSEQ Assay, a bias-controlled multiplex PCR. The original pipeline was this. The number of nucleated cells in each sample was estimated by amplification of reference gene primers within the assay. Sequence reads were collapsed and filtered to measure the absolute abundance of every unique TCRbeta CDR3 rearrangement. For each sample, productive Simpson clonality was calculated by taking the square root of Simpson's diversity index across productive rearrangements. This immuneACCESS table, as held by TCRdb, lists in-frame sequences with V and J called but not all clones. Of the missing ones, under half trace to an unresolved V gene in checked studies; the others have no known cause. Clonal size and the V and J genes are those of that table, whereas D and trimming came from the DNA. This sample lists about 110,000 clones; about 89% were detected once. The top ten hold about 4.5% of the sample.

Whole blood was collected in K2EDTA tubes by collaborating institutions according to the institutions' own protocols. For TCRbeta analysis, collaborator samples were shipped as frozen whole blood, as isolated PBMCs, or as DNA extracted from either sample type. What the study reported, not specific to this receptor: The amount of clinical and demographic metadata varied by source and participant and was provided uncurated.

The sequence was obtained from a man aged 35 to 55 with acute or convalescent COVID-19. Sequencing was done on a sample of peripheral blood. The rearrangement combines TRBV15 with TRBJ2-7, with 9 middle bases fitting TRBD1. CDR3 reads: CATSRGEQGAKEQYF. The sequenced DNA: TGTGCCACCAGCAGGGGGGAACAGGGGGCGAAGGAGCAGTACTTC.